The 8 T cell receptor beta chains below come from one sample, sequenced in a study of PD-1 blockade in classical Hodgkin lymphoma (dated by TCRdb to the early 2020s). Receptor amplification or capture employed the immunoSEQ multiplex PCR assay. This is the immuneACCESS table as TCRdb keeps it, with only in-frame sequences that have V and J called. A part of the clones is gone; compared with another copy, unresolved V genes explain less than half, and the rest is unexplained. In all, the sample holds more than 85,000 clones, and around 90% of those were seen once. The top ten hold about 2.7% of the sample. The sample's time point label, decoded: cycle 2 day 1 (C2D1) of nivolumab. Every trial patient had relapsed following autologous stem cell transplantation, and prior brentuximab vedotin exposure was what differed among cohorts A, B and C. The source was peripheral blood mononuclear cells (PBMCs), collected before the second cycle of nivolumab. Receptors originate from a human donor with classical Hodgkin lymphoma.

The V gene is TRBV6-1, the J gene TRBJ1-2; possible D gene TRBD1, 6 bases. Germline lookup yields CDR1 MNHNS and CDR2 SASEGT. The CDR3 contains 13 residues. V was clipped by 10 bases and J by 0 bases, with 12 bases between them. The CDR3 loop reads CAIGTGTNYGYTF. Written as DNA, the CDR3 is TGTGCCATCGGTACAGGGACTAACTATGGCTACACCTTC.

The rearrangement joins TRBV28 to TRBJ2-3, with a possible D match to TRBD2 (6 bases). The CDR3 is 11 amino acids. The ends were cut back, 3 bases at V and 11 bases at J, with 9 bases in the middle. From germline, CDR1 is MDHEN and CDR2 SYDVKM. The chain's CDR3 is CASSFLGGQYF. The CDR3 nucleotides read TGTGCCAGCAGTTTTCTGGGGGGGCAGTATTTT.

The chain's CDR3 is CASSSPFLTQNIQYF. CDR3 coding DNA: TGTGCCAGCAGTTCTCCCTTTCTGACCCAAAACATTCAGTACTTC. The rearrangement joins TRBV28 to TRBJ2-4, with D hard to call. V shed 4 bases and J shed 5 bases, with 15 bases lying between them. The V gene's germline CDR1 is MDHEN and CDR2 SYDVKM. CDR3 size: 15 residues.

V and J are TRBV6-6 and TRBJ2-2; D remains ambiguous. This CDR3 comprises 14 residues. The V gene lost 10 bases and the J gene lost 0 bases, with 12 bases spanning the gap. The germline V gene encodes CDR1 MNHNY and CDR2 SVGAGI (reference sequence). The CDR3 protein is CATLENANTGELFF. The CDR3, as DNA: TGTGCCACTTTAGAGAACGCGAACACCGGGGAGCTGTTTTTT.

The CDR3 here is CASSLAQGAPYEQYF. The CDR3 DNA follows: TGTGCCAGCAGCTTAGCACAGGGGGCCCCCTACGAGCAGTACTTC. The chain joins TRBV7-3 to TRBJ2-7; 9 bases are a match to TRBD1. With V trimmed by 2 bases and J by 2 bases, 4 bases remained unmatched. This CDR3 has 15 amino acids. Germline assignment: CDR1 SGHTA and CDR2 FQGTGA.

CDR3 in amino acids: CASSPGGRGYTF. CDR3 sequence (DNA): TGCGCCAGCAGCCCGGGGGGTCGAGGCTACACCTTC. V usage is TRBV5-1 and J usage is TRBJ1-2; maybe TRBD1 (5 bases). Germline V lookup: CDR1 SGHRS, CDR2 YFSETQ. The CDR3 loop spans 12 amino acids. V lost 4 bases and J lost 8, with 12 bases in between. The variable domain in full, with the rest retrieved from reference TRBV5-1 and TRBJ1-2, is KAGVTQTPRYLIKTRGQQVTLSCSPISGHRSVSWYQQTPGQGLQFLFEYFSETQRNKGNFPGRFSGRQFSNSRSEMNVSTLELGDSALYLCASSPGGRGYTFGSGTRLTVV.

The chain carries TRBV28 and TRBJ1-4, with no clear D. CDR1 and CDR2 (germline): MDHEN, SYDVKM. The V end was cut by 1 base, the J end by 8 bases, with 8 bases between. This CDR3 spans 13 amino acids. CDR3 in amino acids: CASSLSGREKLFF. CDR3 nucleotides: TGTGCCAGCAGTTTATCCGGGCGCGAAAAACTGTTTTTT. The full variable domain, completed using reference TRBV28 and TRBJ1-4, is DVKVTQSSRYLVKRTGEKVFLECVQDMDHENMFWYRQDPGLGLRLIYFSYDVKMKEKGDIPEGYSVSREKKERFSLILESASTNQTSMYLCASSLSGREKLFFGSGTQLSVL.

V and J are TRBV10-3 and TRBJ2-1; either TRBD1 or TRBD2 may supply D (5 bases each). The CDR3 runs to 13 residues. V lost 3 bases and J 4 bases, leaving 7 bases between the germline ends. CDR1 ENHRY and CDR2 SYGVKD come from the germline V gene. CDR3 in DNA: TGTGCCATCAGTGATGGGGGATACAATGAGCAGTTCTTC. Translated: CAISDGGYNEQFF.